This T cell receptor beta chain was captured by sequencing in a study of cytomegalovirus exposure and HLA in healthy donors. The PCR was carried out with 60 Vbeta primers and 13 Jbeta primers. Here immunoSEQ multiplex PCR was the method, and the copy in TCRdb shows in-frame clones only, minus some. The data show 95,000 to 150,000 clones, about 85% seen once. About this clone itself: Its specificity is not known.

CDR3 length: 13 amino acids. V dropped 4 bases and J dropped 1 base, with 7 bases sitting between them. The germline V gene encodes CDR1 MRHNA and CDR2 SNTAGT. General study findings and limits: Through in vitro validation, three CMV-associated chains were shown to be specific for CMV antigens. TCR beta chain V- and J-gene trimming was linked, in a later analysis, to a missense variant in DCLRE1C. Upon later analysis, HLA-associated TCR beta chains proved more clonally expanded than other, equally common chains.

The clonotype was recovered from a man aged 50 to 60 in good health and CMV-seronegative. The chain couples TRBV6-4 to TRBJ1-1; tentatively, D is TRBD1 (5 bases). The sequenced sample was PBMCs. The CDR3 region is CASSGQPNTEAFF. CDR3 coding DNA: TGTGCCAGCAGTGGACAGCCGAACACTGAAGCTTTCTTT.